This entry concerns a single T cell receptor beta chain. This entry belongs to a study of technical replicates of blood from a few donors. Sequencing was performed with immunoSEQ multiplex PCR; in TCRdb, only in-frame clones are kept and a portion is missing. Here the sample spans over 70,000 clones, just under 97% being singletons. Germline V gene lookup returns CDR1 SEHNR and CDR2 FQNEAQ (reference sequence). Trimming took 4 bases from V and 0 from J; bases not matched to a gene: 8. The CDR3 sequence is 16 residues long. This chain connects TRBV7-9 to TRBJ2-5; 7 nucleotides line up with TRBD1. This receptor was identified in a human donor in good health. Input material: T cells isolated from PBMCs. This CDR3 is CASSYRGQPYQETQYF. The CDR3 region has the DNA TGTGCCAGCAGCTACAGGGGACAGCCGTACCAAGAGACCCAGTACTTC. The variable domain in full, completed from reference TRBV7-9 and TRBJ2-5, reads DTGVSQNPRHKITKRGQNVTFRCDPISEHNRLYWYRQTLGQGPEFLTYFQNEAQLEKSRLLSDRFSAERPKGSFSTLEIQRTEQGDSAMYLCASSYRGQPYQETQYFGPGTRLLVL.